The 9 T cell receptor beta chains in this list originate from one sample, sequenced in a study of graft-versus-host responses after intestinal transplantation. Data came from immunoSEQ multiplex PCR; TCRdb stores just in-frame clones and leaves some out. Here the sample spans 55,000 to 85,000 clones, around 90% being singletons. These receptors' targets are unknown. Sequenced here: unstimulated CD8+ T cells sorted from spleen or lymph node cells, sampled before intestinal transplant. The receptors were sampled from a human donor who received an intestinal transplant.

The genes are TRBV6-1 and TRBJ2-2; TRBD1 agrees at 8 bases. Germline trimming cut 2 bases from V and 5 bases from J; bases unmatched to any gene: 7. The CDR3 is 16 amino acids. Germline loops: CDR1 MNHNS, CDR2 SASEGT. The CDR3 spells CASSERQGAGTGELFF. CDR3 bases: TGTGCCAGCAGTGAAAGGCAGGGGGCAGGGACCGGGGAGCTGTTTTTT.

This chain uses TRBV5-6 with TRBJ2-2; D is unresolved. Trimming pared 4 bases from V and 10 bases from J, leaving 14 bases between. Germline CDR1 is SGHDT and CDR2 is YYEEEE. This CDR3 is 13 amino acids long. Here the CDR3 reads CASSHTPVQELFF. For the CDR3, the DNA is TGTGCCAGCAGCCACACCCCCGTACAGGAGCTGTTTTTT. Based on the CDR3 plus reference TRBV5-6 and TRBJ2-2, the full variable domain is DAGVTQSPTHLIKTRGQQVTLRCSPKSGHDTVSWYQQALGQGPQFIFQYYEEEERQRGNFPDRFSGHQFPNYSSELNVNALLLGDSALYLCASSHTPVQELFFGEGSRLTVL.

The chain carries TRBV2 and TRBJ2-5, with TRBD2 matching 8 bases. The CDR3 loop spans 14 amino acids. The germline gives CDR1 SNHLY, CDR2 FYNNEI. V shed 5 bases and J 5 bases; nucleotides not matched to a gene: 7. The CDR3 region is CASSPREGLETQYF. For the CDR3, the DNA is TGTGCCAGCAGTCCCCGGGAGGGCCTCGAGACCCAGTACTTC.

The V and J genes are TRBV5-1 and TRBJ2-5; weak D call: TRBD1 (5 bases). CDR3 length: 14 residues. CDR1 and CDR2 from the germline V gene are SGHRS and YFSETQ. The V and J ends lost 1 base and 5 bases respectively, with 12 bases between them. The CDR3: CASSLQVAGETQYF. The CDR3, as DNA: TGCGCCAGCAGCTTGCAGGTGGCAGGGGAGACCCAGTACTTC.

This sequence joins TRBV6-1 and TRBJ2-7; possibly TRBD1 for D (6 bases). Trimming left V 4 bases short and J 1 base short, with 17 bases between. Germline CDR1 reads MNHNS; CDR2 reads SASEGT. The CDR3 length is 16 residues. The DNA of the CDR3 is TGTGCCAGCAGTGGGCCCCCGAACAGGGCATCCTACGAGCAGTACTTC. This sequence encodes CASSGPPNRASYEQYF.

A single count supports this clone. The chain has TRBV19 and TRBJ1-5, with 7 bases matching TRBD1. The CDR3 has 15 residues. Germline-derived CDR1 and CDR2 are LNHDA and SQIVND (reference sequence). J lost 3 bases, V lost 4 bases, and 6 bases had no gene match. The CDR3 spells CASSNRDSHNQPQHF. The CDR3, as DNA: TGTGCCAGTAGTAATCGGGACAGTCACAATCAGCCCCAGCATTTT.

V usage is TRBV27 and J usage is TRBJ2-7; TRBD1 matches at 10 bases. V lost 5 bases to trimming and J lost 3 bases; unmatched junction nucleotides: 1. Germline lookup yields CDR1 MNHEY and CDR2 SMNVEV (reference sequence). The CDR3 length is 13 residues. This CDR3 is CASSRTGGYEQYF. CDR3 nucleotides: TGTGCCAGCAGTAGGACAGGGGGCTACGAGCAGTACTTC.

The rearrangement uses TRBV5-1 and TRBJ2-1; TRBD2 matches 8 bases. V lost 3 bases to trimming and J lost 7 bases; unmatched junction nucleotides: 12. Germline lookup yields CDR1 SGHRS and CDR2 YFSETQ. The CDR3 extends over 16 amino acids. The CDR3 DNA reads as TGCGCCAGCAGCTATCCCTGGCGGGAGGTTGGGAATGAGCAGTTCTTC. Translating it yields CASSYPWREVGNEQFF.

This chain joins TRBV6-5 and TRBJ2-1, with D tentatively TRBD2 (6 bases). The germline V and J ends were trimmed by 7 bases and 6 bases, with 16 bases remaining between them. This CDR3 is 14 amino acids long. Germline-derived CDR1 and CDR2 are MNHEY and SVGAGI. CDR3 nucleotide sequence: TGTGCCAGCAAAAGGACGGGAGAGGTCAATGAGCAGTTCTTC. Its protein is CASKRTGEVNEQFF.